These T cell receptor beta chains were read from a single sample in a study of blood T cell repertoires in COVID-19. Some clones are missing from TCRdb's copy, which holds only in-frame ones; the method was immunoSEQ multiplex PCR. The sample yields 120,000 to 150,000 clones, 85% seen once. Sequenced sample: peripheral blood. These receptors were obtained from a human donor with acute or convalescent COVID-19. The donor label of this sample is uncertain. The CDR3 runs from the conserved cysteine through the conserved F or W. The size of a clone is reported for some rows only, either as once, few or many, or as a class for expanded clones.

abundance	len	v_gene	j_gene	CDR3aa
.	18	TRBV7-3	TRBJ2-1	CASRAGTSGSATYNEQFF
.	15	TRBV6-5	TRBJ1-2	CASRVGDWAGGIHTF
.	16	TRBV6-5	TRBJ1-2	CASSYSRQGGSYGYTF
.	13	TRBV12-3/TRBV12-4	TRBJ1-2	CASMGRSNYGYTF
.	15	TRBV6-5	TRBJ2-1	CASSYSSGRGGEQFF
.	13	TRBV7-2	TRBJ2-2	CASSSGEGGELFF
.	15	TRBV6-5	TRBJ1-4	CASSLTAGEREKLFF
.	11	TRBV12-3/TRBV12-4	TRBJ1-1	CASQKNTEAFF
once	13	TRBV18	TRBJ1-2	CASSPGQGKGYTF
.	13	TRBV19	TRBJ1-2	CASSILDNYGYTF
.	15	TRBV6-5	TRBJ1-2	CASSLRTAWASGYTF
.	15	TRBV7-7	TRBJ2-1	CASSSGPGGVNEQFF
.	15	TRBV7-3	TRBJ2-3	CASSPQGEVTDTQYF
.	16	TRBV13	TRBJ1-1	CASRGWRGSKNTEAFF
once	14	TRBV2	TRBJ2-5	CASSGQGYQETQYF
.	12	TRBV5-1	TRBJ1-2	CASSWGDEGYTF
.	13	TRBV18	TRBJ1-1	CASSPAGDTEAFF
.	13	TRBV19	TRBJ2-3	CASRIPEADTQYF
.	15	TRBV24-1	TRBJ2-7	CATSGPGQGTYEQYF
.	11	TRBV7-9	TRBJ1-1	CASSSSTEAFF
.	15	TRBV28	TRBJ1-3	CASSLGQNSGNTIYF
.	17	TRBV19	TRBJ2-1	CASSIGTGTSVYNEQFF
few	16	TRBV4-2	TRBJ1-3	CASSQDLAGGGNTIYF
.	11	TRBV30	TRBJ2-7	CAWSPGGEQYF
.	14	TRBV6-5	TRBJ1-1	CASSSAGTNTEAFF
.	15	TRBV7-3	TRBJ2-4	CASSFNRDREVSGPF
many	15	TRBV6-2/TRBV6-3	TRBJ2-2	CASSGTEVYTGELFF
.	12	TRBV29-1	TRBJ1-2	CSDTGQASRYTF
.	11	TRBV2	TRBJ1-1	CASRSNTEAFF
.	12	TRBV6-5	TRBJ2-7	CASRGGDYEQYF
.	11	TRBV25-1	TRBJ2-1	CASTRGNEQFF
.	17	TRBV11-2	TRBJ2-3	CASSLLGTRSTEDTQYF
.	15	TRBV7-6	TRBJ1-2	CASSGQGAMGYGYTF
.	17	TRBV4-1	TRBJ1-5	CASSQAPNSVSNQPQHF
.	14	TRBV10-3	TRBJ2-5	CAISRQGAQETQYF
.	14	TRBV19	TRBJ2-3	CASSISRDTDTQYF
.	16	TRBV18	TRBJ2-5	CASSPVSGGGEETQYF
.	13	TRBV2	TRBJ1-1	CASSGQANTEAFF
.	16	TRBV7-9	TRBJ2-2	CASSPLFLGNTGELFF
.	17	TRBV4-2	TRBJ2-1	CASSQFISGGTYNEQFF
once	13	TRBV28	TRBJ1-4	CASRGATNEKLFF
once	14	TRBV7-9	TRBJ1-1	CASSLGTGSTEAFF
.	17	TRBV7-3	TRBJ2-2	CASSLSGQGADTGELFF
.	15	TRBV19	TRBJ2-5	CASSIGRASVETQYF
.	14	TRBV6-2/TRBV6-3	TRBJ1-1	CASSYQGQGLEAFF
.	13	TRBV7-2	TRBJ1-4	CASRGGRGEKLFF
.	12	TRBV24-1	TRBJ1-4	CATSDRSEKLFF
.	15	TRBV4-1	TRBJ2-1	CASSQVAGDYNEQFF